The 4 T cell receptor beta chains presented below share a single source sample, sequenced in a study of blood T cell repertoires in COVID-19. Clones were read by immunoSEQ multiplex PCR, and TCRdb kept only the in-frame ones, dropping some. The data hold over 90,000 clones, with around 87% observed a single time. The sequenced sample consisted of peripheral blood. These receptors all stem from a human donor in a cohort sampled during active COVID-19.

The V call is TRBV7-6, the J call TRBJ2-3; 9 nucleotides align to TRBD2. Losses at the gene ends were 1 base for V and 4 bases for J; bases not matched to a gene: 3. CDR1 and CDR2 (germline): SGHVS, FNYEAQ. The CDR3 is made up of 15 amino acids. The CDR3 spells CASSLVAGAPDTQYF. The CDR3 DNA reads TGTGCCAGCAGCTTAGTAGCGGGAGCCCCAGATACGCAGTATTTT.

The rearrangement links TRBV27 to TRBJ2-5; the match to TRBD1 covers 8 bases. This CDR3 has 13 residues. CDR1 MNHEY and CDR2 SMNVEV come from the germline V gene (reference sequence). V lost 6 bases, J lost 5 bases, and 5 bases stayed unmatched. CDR3 loop: CASRAGGGETQYF. The CDR3 nucleotides read TGTGCCAGCAGGGCAGGGGGCGGCGAGACCCAGTACTTC.

The rearrangement uses TRBV9 and TRBJ1-5, with D tentatively TRBD1 (6 bases). Per the germline V gene, CDR1 is SGDLS and CDR2 is YYNGEE. The CDR3 has 15 residues. V lost 3 bases and J lost 5, with 15 bases in between. The CDR3 is CASSADPQGHQPQHF. As DNA, the CDR3 is TGTGCCAGCAGCGCGGACCCCCAGGGGCATCAGCCCCAGCATTTT.

This CDR3 is CASSLVGGRASTDTQYF. The CDR3 DNA follows: TGTGCCAGCAGCTTAGTAGGCGGGAGGGCCTCCACAGATACGCAGTATTTT. The chain links TRBV7-8 to TRBJ2-3; TRBD2 agrees at 9 bases. Trimming at V came to 1 base and at J to 2 bases, leaving 7 bases not matched to a gene. CDR3 length: 17 amino acids. Germline CDR1 is SGHVS and CDR2 is FQNEAQ. The variable domain in full, with the rest retrieved from reference TRBV7-8 and TRBJ2-3, is GAGVSQSPRYKVAKRGQDVALRCDPISGHVSLFWYQQALGQGPEFLTYFQNEAQLDKSGLPSDRFFAERPEGSVSTLKIQRTQQEDSAVYLCASSLVGGRASTDTQYFGPGTRLTVL.